This TCR beta chain is drawn from a study of graft-versus-host responses after intestinal transplantation. Study as a whole: Tacrolimus and steroids were given for around three years to all recipients after anti-thymocyte globulin induction.

Sequencing was performed with immunoSEQ multiplex PCR; in TCRdb, only in-frame clones are kept and a portion is missing. The table records tens of thousands of clones, almost 90% of them present only once. CDR1 is ENHRY, CDR2 SYGVKD, per germline. There are 14 residues in the CDR3. The ends were cut back, 2 bases at V and 2 bases at J, with 9 bases in the middle. Note on this clone: Its matching antigen is unknown.

Material: unstimulated CD4+ T cells sorted from spleen or lymph node cells, obtained before intestinal transplant. The TCR was taken from a human donor who received an intestinal transplant. V usage is TRBV10-3 and J usage is TRBJ1-2; maybe TRBD1 (5 bases). The CDR3 sequence is CAISEVGPNYGYTF. CDR3 nucleotide sequence: TGTGCCATCAGTGAGGTGGGGCCCAACTATGGCTACACCTTC.